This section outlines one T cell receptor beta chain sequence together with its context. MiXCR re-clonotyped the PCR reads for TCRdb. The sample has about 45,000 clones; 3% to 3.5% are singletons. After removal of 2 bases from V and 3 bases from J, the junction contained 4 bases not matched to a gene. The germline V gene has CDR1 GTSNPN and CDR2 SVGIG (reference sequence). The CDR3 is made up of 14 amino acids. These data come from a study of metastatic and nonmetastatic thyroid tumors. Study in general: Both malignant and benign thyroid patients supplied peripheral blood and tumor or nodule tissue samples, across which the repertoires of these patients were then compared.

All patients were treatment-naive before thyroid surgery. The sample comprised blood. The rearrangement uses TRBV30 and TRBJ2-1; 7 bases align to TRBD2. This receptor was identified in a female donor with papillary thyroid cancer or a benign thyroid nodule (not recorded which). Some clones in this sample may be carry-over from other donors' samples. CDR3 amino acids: CAWSWGGDYNEQFF. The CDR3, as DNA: TGTGCCTGGAGTTGGGGGGGGGACTACAATGAGCAGTTCTTC.